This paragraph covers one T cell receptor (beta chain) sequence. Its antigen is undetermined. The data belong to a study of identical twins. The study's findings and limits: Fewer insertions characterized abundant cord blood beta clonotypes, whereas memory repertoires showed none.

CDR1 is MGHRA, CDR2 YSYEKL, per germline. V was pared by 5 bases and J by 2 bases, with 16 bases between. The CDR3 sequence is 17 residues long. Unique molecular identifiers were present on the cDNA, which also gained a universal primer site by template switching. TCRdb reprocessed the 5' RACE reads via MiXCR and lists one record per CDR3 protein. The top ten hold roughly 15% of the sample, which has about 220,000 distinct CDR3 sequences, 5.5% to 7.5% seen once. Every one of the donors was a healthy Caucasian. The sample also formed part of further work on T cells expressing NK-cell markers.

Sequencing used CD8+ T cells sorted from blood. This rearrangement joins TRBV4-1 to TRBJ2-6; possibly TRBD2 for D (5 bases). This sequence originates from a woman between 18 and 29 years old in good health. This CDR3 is CASSSGGGATGANVLTF. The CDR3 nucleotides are TGCGCCAGCAGCTCAGGTGGAGGAGCAACTGGGGCCAACGTCCTGACTTTC.